These 5 T cell receptor beta chains originate from one sample sequenced in a study of identifying expanded T cells in peripheral blood. Measured with immunoSEQ multiplex PCR; TCRdb has only the in-frame clones, and not every one. Among around 85,000 clones listed, around 89% were seen once. The material sequenced was blood. The receptor source for this set is a person between 18 and 75 years old in good health.

The rearrangement links TRBV30 to TRBJ1-1; D gene unclear. There are 12 residues in the CDR3. Trimming cost V 4 bases and J 4 bases, with 10 bases left between them. Germline V gene lookup returns CDR1 GTSNPN and CDR2 SVGIG (reference sequence). CDR3 region: CAWTSLGTEAFF. The CDR3 DNA sequence: TGTGCCTGGACGTCGCTGGGCACTGAAGCTTTCTTT.

V and J are TRBV4-3 and TRBJ2-1; 8 bases line up with TRBD2. The length of the CDR3 is 17 residues. V gave up 0 bases and J gave up 6 bases; unmatched junction bases: 10. Per the germline V gene, CDR1 is LGHNA and CDR2 is YSLEER. CDR3 region: CASSQDRWGGGINEQFF. The CDR3 DNA reads TGCGCCAGCAGCCAAGATCGCTGGGGCGGGGGGATCAATGAGCAGTTCTTC.

The J gene is TRBJ2-1, the V gene TRBV7-2; 11 bases match TRBD2. This CDR3 spans 15 amino acids. Losses at the gene ends were 4 bases for V and 2 bases for J; bases not matched to a gene: 1. CDR1 and CDR2 (germline): SGHTA, FQGNSA. The CDR3 loop is CASSYSGGAYNEQFF. The CDR3 bases are TGTGCCAGCAGCTATAGCGGGGGGGCCTACAATGAGCAGTTCTTC.

The chain links TRBV30 to TRBJ1-5; D remains ambiguous. CDR3 length: 13 residues. The germline CDR1 and CDR2 sequences are GTSNPN and SVGIG (reference sequence). Trimming removed 4 bases from V and 0 bases from J, with 7 bases in between. The CDR3 reads CAWNGDSNQPQHF. CDR3 DNA: TGTGCCTGGAACGGGGATAGCAATCAGCCCCAGCATTTT.

The chain carries TRBV5-1 and TRBJ2-5, with 9 bases that match TRBD1. The CDR3 loop spans 14 amino acids. From germline, CDR1 is SGHRS and CDR2 YFSETQ. V lost 4 bases, J lost 3 bases, and 4 bases stayed unmatched. In DNA, the CDR3 is TGCGCCAGCAGCGCCGGACAGGGGAAAGAGACCCAGTACTTC. As protein: CASSAGQGKETQYF.